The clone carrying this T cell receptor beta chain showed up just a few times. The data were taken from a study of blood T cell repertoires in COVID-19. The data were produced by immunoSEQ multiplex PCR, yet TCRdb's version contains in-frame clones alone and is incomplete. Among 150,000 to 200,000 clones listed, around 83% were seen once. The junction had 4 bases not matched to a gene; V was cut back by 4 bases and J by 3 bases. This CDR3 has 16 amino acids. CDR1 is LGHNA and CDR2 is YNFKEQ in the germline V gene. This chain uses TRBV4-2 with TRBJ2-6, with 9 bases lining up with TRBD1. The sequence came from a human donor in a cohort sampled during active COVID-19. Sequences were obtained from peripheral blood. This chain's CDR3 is CASSLQGANGANVLTF. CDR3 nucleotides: TGTGCCAGCAGCCTACAGGGGGCGAATGGGGCCAACGTCCTGACTTTC.